The next 4 T cell receptor beta chains were all read from a single sample in a study of T cells after yellow fever vaccination. TCRdb reprocessed the 5' RACE reads via MiXCR and lists one record per CDR3 protein. The sample records roughly 330,000 distinct CDR3 sequences, under 5% being singletons. The sample here was PBMCs, taken 5 days after the yellow fever booster vaccination. The receptor source for this set is a man younger than 30 who received the YFV17D yellow fever vaccine.

The chain couples TRBV6-2 or TRBV6-3 to TRBJ1-2; D call uncertain. CDR3 size: 13 residues. From germline, CDR1 is MNHEY and CDR2 SVGEGT. Between the trimmed V and J ends, which lost 6 bases and 5 bases, there was a span of 13 bases. CDR3 in amino acids: CASRVTGPYGYTF. In DNA, the CDR3 is TGTGCCAGCAGGGTCACTGGGCCTTATGGCTACACCTTC.

The CDR3 DNA sequence: TGCGCCAGCAGCCCCCAGCGCGGCAGGGTGGGCACTGAAGCTTTCTTT. As protein: CASSPQRGRVGTEAFF. J is TRBJ1-1 and V is TRBV5-1, with D possibly being TRBD1 (5 bases). CDR3 length: 16 amino acids. CDR1 and CDR2 (germline): SGHRS, YFSETQ. Trimming took off 4 bases at V and 4 bases at J, with 20 bases between the two ends.

This clonotype was seen a few times. J is TRBJ2-1 and V is TRBV7-7; 9 bases agree with TRBD1. Trimming cost V 3 bases and J 6 bases; bases outside gene matches: 6. Germline CDR1 is SSHAT and CDR2 is FNYEAQ (reference sequence). The CDR3 sequence is 15 residues long. The CDR3 region has the DNA TGTGCCAGCAGCTTGGGGACAGGGAAGTCCAATGAGCAGTTCTTC. Amino acid sequence: CASSLGTGKSNEQFF.

The gene calls are TRBV5-1 and TRBJ2-1; tentative D call: TRBD1 (5 bases). The CDR3 is 14 residues long. The germline CDR1 and CDR2 sequences are SGHRS and YFSETQ. V lost 4 bases, J lost 3 bases, and 11 bases lay in between. This CDR3 is CASSGSGNYNEQFF. CDR3 nucleotide sequence: TGCGCCAGCAGCGGTTCAGGGAACTACAATGAGCAGTTCTTC.